These 13 T cell receptor beta chains originate from one sample sequenced in a study of T cell responses to AZD1222 COVID-19 vaccine. Measured with immunoSEQ multiplex PCR; TCRdb has only the in-frame clones, and not every one. The table has about 130,000 clones, 87% seen once; the top ten hold 1.4% to 1.5%. Sequencing used peripheral blood, obtained on day 0 of AZD1222 vaccination. The receptors originated from an adult in good health.

CDR3 region: CASSIGFDEQFF. Here the CDR3 DNA reads TGTGCCAGCAGTATAGGTTTCGATGAGCAGTTCTTC. This chain connects TRBV5-7 to TRBJ2-1, with D uncertain. TRBV5-7 is noted as an ORF with a role that remains uncertain. This CDR3 region has 12 residues. Trimming removed 5 bases from V and 8 bases from J, with 11 bases in between.

The CDR3 sequence: CASSLIHTRSYNSPLHF. CDR3 in DNA: TGTGCCAGCAGTTTAATCCACACTCGCTCCTATAATTCACCCCTCCACTTT. V and J are TRBV28 and TRBJ1-6; D remains ambiguous. Per germline, CDR1 MDHEN and CDR2 SYDVKM. The V end was cut by 2 bases, the J end by 0 bases, with 11 bases between. This CDR3 spans 17 amino acids.

CDR3 sequence (DNA): TGTGCCAGTAGTATAGGTCGGGGGCCGAACACCGGGGAGCTGTTTTTT. Protein product: CASSIGRGPNTGELFF. The chain links TRBV19 to TRBJ2-2; the D call may be TRBD1 or TRBD2 (6 bases each). V lost 1 base, J lost 0 bases, and 9 bases lay in between. This CDR3 spans 16 amino acids. Germline V gene lookup returns CDR1 LNHDA and CDR2 SQIVND (reference sequence).

This chain connects TRBV6-5 to TRBJ1-2; tentative D call: TRBD1 (5 bases). CDR1 MNHEY and CDR2 SVGAGI come from the germline V gene. The CDR3 extends over 15 amino acids. Trimming stripped 5 bases from V and 0 bases from J, with 13 bases between. CDR3 region: CASSPVGTTNYGYTF. DNA of the CDR3: TGTGCCAGCAGTCCCGTGGGGACGACTAACTATGGCTACACCTTC.

This chain joins TRBV3-1 (or the pseudogene TRBV3-2) and TRBJ2-3; no definite D call. Germline V CDR1 and CDR2: LGHDT, YNNKEL (reference sequence). The CDR3 runs 12 residues. Trimming pared 1 base from V and 4 bases from J, leaving 3 bases between. As DNA, the CDR3 is TGTGCCAGCAGCCAAGTCTCAGATACGCAGTATTTT. It yields the protein CASSQVSDTQYF.

Comment on this clone: Mismatch with germline at one junction end may stem from a read error. This chain uses TRBV5-1 with TRBJ1-2; D is possibly TRBD1 (6 bases). The CDR3 is made up of 14 amino acids. CDR1 SGHRS and CDR2 YFSETQ come from the germline V gene. The CDR3 loop reads CASNLETGTYGYTF. The DNA for the CDR3 is TGCGCCAGCAACTTGGAAACAGGGACCTATGGCTACACCTTC.

The CDR3 DNA is TGTGCCAGTACCCTGGGCGAGCGGGGGGCTTCCGAGCAGTTCTTC. It yields the protein CASTLGERGASEQFF. The chain joins TRBV13 to TRBJ2-1; 9 bases line up with TRBD2. The CDR3 runs 15 residues. Looked up from germline, CDR1 is PRHDT and CDR2 is FYEKMQ (reference sequence). The V and J ends lost 9 bases and 10 bases, in that order; junction bases with no gene match: 16.

The chain has TRBV4-2 and TRBJ2-1, with a possible D match to TRBD1 (5 bases). CDR1 and CDR2 (germline): LGHNA, YNFKEQ. V dropped 0 bases and J dropped 7 bases, with 16 bases sitting between them. There are 16 residues in the CDR3. CDR3 in DNA: TGTGCCAGCAGCCAAGATGGGCAGGGTGGTGAGAATGAGCAGTTCTTC. Amino acids: CASSQDGQGGENEQFF.

The chain carries TRBV14 and TRBJ2-5; no clear D. This CDR3 region has 12 residues. V was clipped by 0 bases and J by 5 bases, with 4 bases between them. The germline CDR1 and CDR2 sequences are SGHDN and FVKESK. In DNA, the CDR3 is TGTGCCAGCAGCCAAGATTGGGAGACCCAGTACTTC. Its translation is CASSQDWETQYF.

Only one count was recorded for this clone. V is TRBV18 and J is TRBJ2-7; TRBD2 aligns across 9 bases. In germline, CDR1 is KGHSH, CDR2 LQKENI. With 1 base clipped from V and 7 bases from J, the junction kept 8 bases outside the gene matches. This CDR3 is 15 amino acids long. The CDR3, as DNA: TGTGCCAGCTCACCACTAGCGGGGGCCGCTGAAGAGCAGTACTTC. This codes for CASSPLAGAAEEQYF. The full variable domain, rest sourced from reference TRBV18 and TRBJ2-7, is NAGVMQNPRHLVRRRGQEARLRCSPMKGHSHVYWYRQLPEEGLKFMVYLQKENIIDESGMPKERFSAEFPKEGPSILRIQQVVRGDSAAYFCASSPLAGAAEEQYFGPGTRLTVT.

This clone was picked up one time. The rearrangement links TRBV12-3 or TRBV12-4 to TRBJ2-1; D unresolved. The CDR3 contains 13 residues. Trimming left V 6 bases short and J 3 bases short, with 9 bases between. Here the CDR3 reads CASRKASYNEQFF. CDR3 DNA sequence: TGTGCCAGCAGGAAGGCCAGCTACAATGAGCAGTTCTTC.

The CDR3 protein is CASSFKGLQETQYF. CDR3 nucleotide sequence: TGTGCCAGCAGCTTTAAGGGACTCCAAGAGACCCAGTACTTC. The chain carries TRBV7-2 and TRBJ2-5; D possibly corresponds to TRBD2 (6 bases). The CDR3 is 14 amino acids. The germline V gene has CDR1 SGHTA and CDR2 FQGNSA. Trimming stripped 3 bases from V and 1 base from J, with 9 bases between.

The chain carries TRBV19 and TRBJ2-5; D may be TRBD1 (6 bases). The germline V gene has CDR1 LNHDA and CDR2 SQIVND (reference sequence). Between the trimmed V and J ends, which lost 6 bases and 4 bases, there was a span of 6 bases. The CDR3 consists of 11 residues. CDR3 DNA sequence: TGTGCCAGTAGACAGGGAGAGACCCAGTACTTC. Amino acids: CASRQGETQYF. The full variable domain, its missing parts supplied by reference TRBV19 and TRBJ2-5, is DGGITQSPKYLFRKEGQNVTLSCEQNLNHDAMYWYRQDPGQGLRLIYYSQIVNDFQKGDIAEGYSVSREKKESFPLTVTSAQKNPTAFYLCASRQGETQYFGPGTRLLVL.